The text below deals with one T cell receptor (beta chain). What it recognizes is unknown. The sample belongs to a study of cytomegalovirus exposure and HLA in healthy donors. Study at large: Tens of millions of unique TCRs from HLA-typed donors made up an early data release.

The CDR3 is 16 amino acids. Trimming removed 6 bases from V and 5 bases from J; junction bases left unmatched: 11. Looked up from germline, CDR1 is MNHEY and CDR2 is SMNVEV (reference sequence). The PCR had 60 Vbeta and 13 Jbeta primers. The protocol was immunoSEQ multiplex PCR, while the TCRdb copy is restricted to in-frame clones and leaves out a portion. In the table there are 150,000 to 200,000 clones, under 90% of which are singletons. General study findings and limits: As immune exposure information, only CMV serostatus was available.

The genes are TRBV27 and TRBJ2-5; 11 bases line up with TRBD1. Material for sequencing was PBMCs. The TCR originated in a man younger than 45 in good health and CMV-seropositive. The CDR3 here is CASSPPRTGGAETQYF. For the CDR3, the DNA is TGTGCCAGCAGCCCTCCGAGGACAGGGGGCGCGGAGACCCAGTACTTC.